The 10 T cell receptor beta chains below were found in one sample sequenced in a study of sequential checkpoint blockade in melanoma. Sequencing used immunoSEQ multiplex PCR; TCRdb keeps in-frame clones, though not all of them. Among about 9,500 clones listed, 55% to 85% were seen once. Treatment of the sample: randomized to nivolumab then ipilimumab (arm A) or the reverse (arm B). The sequenced sample was CD8+ T cells sorted from blood (inferred from file names), obtained from a patient given nivolumab and ipilimumab in sequence. The receptors were gathered from a human donor with melanoma.

J is TRBJ1-3 and V is TRBV6-1; D not resolved. Germline V gene sequence: CDR1 MNHNS, CDR2 SASEGT. The CDR3 is 15 residues long. V was clipped by 1 base and J by 0 bases, with 7 bases between them. DNA of the CDR3: TGTGCCAGCAGTGAAGACCCCGGCTCTGGAAACACCATATATTTT. This codes for CASSEDPGSGNTIYF.

The rearrangement links TRBV2 to TRBJ2-5; D gene ambiguous. The end of the DNA fits TRBJ2-7 better, so the J call may be wrong. The germline V gene encodes CDR1 SNHLY and CDR2 FYNNEI. This CDR3 has 13 amino acids. CDR3 nucleotide sequence: TGTGCCACCCAACGTCCACAGATCTACGAGCAGTACTTC. The encoded protein is CATQRPQIYEQYF.

As DNA, the CDR3 is TGTGCCAGCAGTTACTCGATAGCGGGGGACCCAGATACGCAGTATTTT. Translating it yields CASSYSIAGDPDTQYF. V gene TRBV6-6 combines with J gene TRBJ2-3; TRBD2 aligns across 9 bases. The trim removed 0 bases at V and 4 bases at J, leaving 5 bases unmatched. The CDR3 has 16 residues. Germline V gene lookup returns CDR1 MNHNY and CDR2 SVGAGI (reference sequence).

V gene TRBV7-9 combines with J gene TRBJ1-2; 8 bases match TRBD1. Germline lookup yields CDR1 SEHNR and CDR2 FQNEAQ (reference sequence). The CDR3 contains 12 residues. Trimming cost V 7 bases and J 8 bases; bases outside gene matches: 6. In nucleotides, the CDR3 is TGTGCCAGCAACGGGGACAGGCTGGGCTACACCTTC. This encodes CASNGDRLGYTF.

V and J are TRBV7-8 and TRBJ1-5; no reliable D call. The V gene's germline CDR1 is SGHVS and CDR2 FQNEAQ. The CDR3 totals 14 residues. Trimming removed 5 bases from V and 3 bases from J, with 11 bases in between. The CDR3 sequence is CASSQTVTNQPQHF. The CDR3 nucleotides read TGTGCCAGCAGCCAAACAGTGACCAATCAGCCCCAGCATTTT.

This rearrangement joins TRBV6-4 to TRBJ2-1, with 8 nucleotides matching TRBD2. The germline V gene has CDR1 MRHNA and CDR2 SNTAGT. V was clipped by 3 bases and J by 7 bases; unmatched bases: 5. This CDR3 contains 14 residues. CDR3 amino acids: CASSEAPGGNEQFF. DNA of the CDR3: TGTGCCAGCAGTGAGGCCCCGGGGGGGAATGAGCAGTTCTTC.

The CDR3 spells CASTPGPGTEAFF. Written as DNA, the CDR3 is TGTGCCAGTACACCGGGCCCGGGAACTGAAGCTTTCTTT. The chain couples TRBV19 to TRBJ1-1; D unresolved. This CDR3 region has 13 residues. V lost 7 bases, J lost 5 bases, and 14 bases lay in between. Germline V gene lookup returns CDR1 LNHDA and CDR2 SQIVND (reference sequence).

This chain joins TRBV4-2 and TRBJ2-3, with 7 bases matching TRBD1. CDR1 and CDR2 (germline): LGHNA, YNFKEQ. The CDR3 sequence is 15 residues long. Losses at the gene ends were 5 bases for V and 2 bases for J; bases not matched to a gene: 7. In nucleotides, the CDR3 is TGTGCCAGCAGCATGGGACAGCCCCACACAGATACGCAGTATTTT. Residues: CASSMGQPHTDTQYF.

The V call is TRBV10-3, the J call TRBJ2-5, with 8 bases aligning to TRBD2. The CDR3 is 16 amino acids. V was clipped by 4 bases and J by 5 bases; unmatched bases: 12. The germline gives CDR1 ENHRY, CDR2 SYGVKD. The CDR3 region is CAISVDGGETSETQYF. The CDR3 DNA follows: TGTGCCATCAGTGTGGACGGGGGGGAAACTTCGGAGACCCAGTACTTC.

In its sample, this clone was seen a few times. The chain joins TRBV5-4 to TRBJ2-1, with D possibly TRBD2 on 6 matching bases. This CDR3 comprises 14 residues. V lost 0 bases to trimming and J lost 6 bases, with 10 bases between them. Germline assignment: CDR1 SGHNT and CDR2 YYREEE (reference sequence). CDR3: CASSLDGSGNEQFF. The DNA for the CDR3 is TGTGCCAGCAGCTTGGATGGTAGCGGCAATGAGCAGTTCTTC.